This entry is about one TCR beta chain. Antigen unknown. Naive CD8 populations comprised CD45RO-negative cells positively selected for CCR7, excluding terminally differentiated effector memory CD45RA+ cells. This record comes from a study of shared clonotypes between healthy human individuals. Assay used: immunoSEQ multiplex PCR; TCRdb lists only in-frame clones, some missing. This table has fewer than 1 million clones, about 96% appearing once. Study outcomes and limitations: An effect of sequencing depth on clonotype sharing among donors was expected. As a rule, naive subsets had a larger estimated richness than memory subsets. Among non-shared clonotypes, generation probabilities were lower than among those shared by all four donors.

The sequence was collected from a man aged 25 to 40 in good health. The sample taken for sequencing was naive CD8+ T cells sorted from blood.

CDR3 bases: TGTGCCAGCAGCTTGTCTGGAGAAGGCGATACGCAGTATTTT. Residues: CASSLSGEGDTQYF. The chain links TRBV5-4 to TRBJ2-3; no definite D call. The V gene's germline CDR1 is SGHNT and CDR2 YYREEE (reference sequence). This CDR3 region has 14 residues. V was clipped by 1 base and J by 6 bases, with 12 bases between them.